This T cell receptor beta chain was observed in a study of T cells in Graves' hyperthyroidism and ophthalmopathy. The source of the PBMCs was around 9 ml of fresh peripheral blood. Amplified regions were TCR beta CDR3 sequences from RNA transcripts. First-round RT-PCR targeting the TCR CDR3 was performed with the HTBI primer set. Using its own MiXCR run on the multiplex PCR reads, TCRdb lists one record per CDR3 protein. This repertoire shows approximately 300,000 distinct CDR3 sequences, less than 20% found once; its top ten account for under 45%. Per the germline V gene, CDR1 is SGHTA and CDR2 is FQGNSA. The V gene lost 0 bases and the J gene lost 7 bases, with 12 bases spanning the gap. The CDR3 has 14 amino acids.

The V call is TRBV7-2, the J call TRBJ1-2; the D gene is possibly TRBD1 (6 bases). This sequence was found in a man in his fifties with Graves' ophthalmopathy. Sequenced input: blood. CDR3 region: CASSLAPRGFGYTF. The CDR3 nucleotides read TGTGCCAGCAGCTTAGCCCCCAGGGGATTTGGCTACACCTTC. The whole variable domain, remainder taken from reference TRBV7-2 and TRBJ1-2, is GAGVSQSPSNKVTEKGKDVELRCDPISGHTALYWYRQSLGQGLEFLIYFQGNSAPDKSGLPSDRFSAERTGGSVSTLTIQRTQQEDSAVYLCASSLAPRGFGYTFGSGTRLTVV.